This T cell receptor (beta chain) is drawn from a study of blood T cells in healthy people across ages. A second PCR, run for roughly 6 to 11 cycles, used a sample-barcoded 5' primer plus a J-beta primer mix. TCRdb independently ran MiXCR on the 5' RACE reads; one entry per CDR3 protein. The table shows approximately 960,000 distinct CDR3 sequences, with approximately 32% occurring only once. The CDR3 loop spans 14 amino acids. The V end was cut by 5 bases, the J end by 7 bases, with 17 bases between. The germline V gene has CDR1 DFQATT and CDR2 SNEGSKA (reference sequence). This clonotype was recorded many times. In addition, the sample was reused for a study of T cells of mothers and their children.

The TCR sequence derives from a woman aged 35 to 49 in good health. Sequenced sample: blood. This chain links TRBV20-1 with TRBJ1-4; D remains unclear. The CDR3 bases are TGCAGTGCTCGCAACCGGATAACGGGTGAAAAACTGTTTTTT. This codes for CSARNRITGEKLFF.